A selection of T cell receptor beta chains follows, all from one sample in a study of T cells after posttransplantation cyclophosphamide. Sequenced by immunoSEQ multiplex PCR; TCRdb stores in-frame clones only, minus some. The sample holds about 4,300 clones; about 76% are singletons and the top ten take about 39%. Source: PBMCs, taken 29 days after a stem cell transplant with posttransplant cyclophosphamide. The origin of the receptors is a male patient in his fifties who received an allogeneic stem cell transplant from an unrelated donor, was CMV-positive, and had acute GVHD only. Some T cells may possibly be graft donor cells. Each CDR3 is given with its conserved first and last residue. The D gene is left open where the match is weak. Some rows have no size entry. The others give once, few or many, or a class for an expanded clone.

j_call clone_size v_call d_call cdr3_aa cdr3_nt
TRBJ2-7 . TRBV6-1 . CASSDYYEQYF TGTGCCAGCAGTGACTATTACGAGCAGTACTTC
TRBJ2-7 once TRBV11-3 . CASSSTGTLGEQYF TGTGCCAGCAGCTCCACCGGGACTTTGGGCGAGCAGTACTTC
TRBJ2-7 . TRBV29-1 . CSVEKIGGYEQYF TGCAGCGTTGAAAAAATAGGGGGCTACGAGCAGTACTTC
TRBJ1-6 few TRBV25-1 . CASSEYNYNSPLHF TGTGCCAGCAGTGAATATAACTATAATTCACCCCTCCACTTT
TRBJ2-2 once TRBV5-1 . CASSLGDTYTGELFF TGCGCCAGCAGCTTGGGGGACACGTACACCGGGGAGCTGTTTTTT
TRBJ1-5 . TRBV28 . CASSLSSAGAFNQPQHF TGTGCCAGCAGTTTATCATCGGCAGGGGCCTTCAATCAGCCCCAGCATTTT
TRBJ2-5 few TRBV13 TRBD1 CASSKRTGQETQYF TGTGCCAGCAGCAAGAGGACAGGCCAAGAGACCCAGTACTTC
TRBJ2-2 . TRBV5-5 . CASSLAWGVDTGELFF TGTGCCAGCAGCTTGGCGTGGGGGGTTGACACCGGGGAGCTGTTTTTT
TRBJ2-7 . TRBV18 . CASSPGASEQYF TGTGCCAGCTCACCAGGGGCAAGCGAGCAGTACTTC
TRBJ2-7 . TRBV7-3 TRBD1 CASSFGQAYEQYF TGTGCCAGCAGCTTCGGACAGGCCTACGAGCAGTACTTC
TRBJ2-1 . TRBV7-2 TRBD2 CASSLEAGGRNEQFF TGTGCCAGCAGCTTAGAAGCGGGAGGGCGCAATGAGCAGTTCTTC
TRBJ2-5 . TRBV2 . CASRELTQYF TGTGCCAGCCGGGAGCTGACCCAGTACTTC
TRBJ2-7 . TRBV7-3 TRBD2 CASSSTGREGSYEQYF TGTGCCAGCAGCTCCACCGGGAGGGAGGGGTCCTACGAGCAGTACTTC
TRBJ2-5 . TRBV4-1 TRBD1 CASSQEPGQGLETQYF TGCGCCAGCAGCCAAGAACCGGGACAGGGGCTAGAGACCCAGTACTTC
TRBJ2-2 . TRBV2 TRBD2 CASSVGSGGGELFF TGTGCCAGCAGTGTGGGTAGCGGGGGCGGGGAGCTGTTTTTT
TRBJ1-2 . TRBV6-5 . CASSFRVNYGYTF TGTGCCAGCAGCTTCAGGGTTAACTATGGCTACACCTTC
TRBJ1-2 . TRBV6-1 TRBD1 CASSERIGQAYGYTF TGTGCCAGCAGTGAAAGAATCGGACAGGCCTATGGCTACACCTTC
TRBJ1-1 . TRBV11-3 . CASSRPGTEAFF TGTGCCAGCAGCCGACCGGGGACTGAAGCTTTCTTT
TRBJ1-1 once TRBV5-5 . CASSPQADTEAFF TGTGCCAGCAGCCCCCAAGCGGACACTGAAGCTTTCTTT
TRBJ2-1 . TRBV5-1 . CASSLSQGYNEQFF TGCGCCAGCAGCTTGTCACAGGGATACAATGAGCAGTTCTTC
TRBJ1-2 . TRBV30 TRBD1 CAWSVGQGDYGYTF TGTGCCTGGAGTGTTGGACAGGGCGACTATGGCTACACCTTC
TRBJ2-7 . TRBV27 . CASSWRFSYEQYF TGTGCCAGCAGTTGGCGGTTCTCCTACGAGCAGTACTTC
TRBJ1-3 . TRBV5-1 . CASSWQGGGNTIYF TGCGCCAGCAGCTGGCAGGGAGGTGGAAACACCATATATTTT
TRBJ2-1 . TRBV7-9 TRBD1 CASSPPQGVYNEQFF TGTGCCAGCAGCCCGCCACAGGGGGTTTACAATGAGCAGTTCTTC
TRBJ2-7 once TRBV2 TRBD2 CASSEEASGSYEQYF TGTGCCAGCAGTGAAGAGGCTAGCGGTTCCTACGAGCAGTACTTC
TRBJ1-2 . TRBV7-9 . CASSSVGVGYGYTF TGTGCCAGCAGCTCAGTCGGGGTCGGCTATGGCTACACCTTC
TRBJ1-3 . TRBV5-4 TRBD1 CASSRTGAGNTIYF TGTGCCAGCAGCCGGACAGGGGCTGGAAACACCATATATTTT
TRBJ1-2 . TRBV7-2 TRBD1 CASSPTGEGYGYTF TGTGCCAGCAGCCCGACAGGGGAGGGCTATGGCTACACCTTC
TRBJ1-1 . TRBV27 . CASSANRVLNTEAFF TGTGCCAGCTCCGCAAACAGGGTCCTGAACACTGAAGCTTTCTTT
TRBJ2-3 . TRBV5-4 . CASSPQTDTQYF TGTGCCAGCAGCCCCCAGACAGATACGCAGTATTTT
TRBJ1-2 . TRBV28 . CASSSSRDRGASYGYTF .